This T cell receptor beta chain stems from a study of blood T cell repertoires in COVID-19. On the study more broadly: There were acute and convalescent COVID-19 samples, and they came from the United States, Italy and Spain. PBMCs, B-cell-depleted T cells, or T cells provided the cDNA or gDNA that made up the material.

Clones were sequenced by immunoSEQ multiplex PCR, and TCRdb holds only the in-frame ones, with some missing. The sample records 150,000 to 200,000 clones, about 88% being singletons. CDR1 is SNHLY, CDR2 FYNNEI, per germline. This CDR3 spans 17 amino acids. V lost 6 bases and J lost 0; bases outside the gene matches: 7. This clone appeared a few times. The J gene is TRBJ2-2, the V gene TRBV2; TRBD2 aligns across 10 bases. The receptor was isolated from a woman at least 80 years old with acute or convalescent COVID-19. Material for sequencing was peripheral blood. The CDR3 region is CASRKLAGVTNTGELFF. The DNA of the CDR3 is TGTGCCAGCAGGAAGCTAGCGGGAGTTACGAACACCGGGGAGCTGTTTTTT. Full variable domain (rest looked up from reference TRBV2 and TRBJ2-2): EPEVTQTPSHQVTQMGQEVILRCVPISNHLYFYWYRQILGQKVEFLVSFYNNEISEKSEIFDDQFSVERPDGSNFTLKIRSTKLEDSAMYFCASRKLAGVTNTGELFFGEGSRLTVL.